This T cell receptor (beta chain) originates from a study of blood T cell repertoires in COVID-19. For the study at large: Acute and convalescent COVID-19 samples came from the United States, Italy and Spain.

This clone was detected only a few times. Original analysis: It was from reference gene primer amplification that nucleated cell counts were estimated. Assay: immunoSEQ multiplex PCR; the TCRdb copy retains only in-frame clones and omits some. V and J calls and clone size are as listed in that table; D and trimming were resolved from the DNA. The sample includes 330,000 or so clones, around nine tenths of them seen just once. Participants were aged about 18 to 89 years, lived in under 25 US areas, and enrolled virtually. The CDR3 consists of 17 residues. Trimming stripped 5 bases from V and 3 bases from J, with 20 bases between. Germline values: CDR1 SGHRS, CDR2 YFSETQ.

The sequenced sample consisted of PBMCs or T cells enriched from blood (not recorded which). The receptor was derived from a woman in her thirties who had been exposed to COVID-19. The chain combines TRBV5-1 with TRBJ2-2; tentatively, D is TRBD1 (8 bases). The CDR3 sequence: CASSRFRTGRDTGELFF. The CDR3 bases are TGCGCCAGCAGTCGGTTCCGGACAGGGAGGGACACCGGGGAGCTGTTTTTT. The full variable domain, in which reference TRBV5-1 and TRBJ2-2 provide the parts outside the CDR3, is KAGVTQTPRYLIKTRGQQVTLSCSPISGHRSVSWYQQTPGQGLQFLFEYFSETQRNKGNFPGRFSGRQFSNSRSEMNVSTLELGDSALYLCASSRFRTGRDTGELFFGEGSRLTVL.